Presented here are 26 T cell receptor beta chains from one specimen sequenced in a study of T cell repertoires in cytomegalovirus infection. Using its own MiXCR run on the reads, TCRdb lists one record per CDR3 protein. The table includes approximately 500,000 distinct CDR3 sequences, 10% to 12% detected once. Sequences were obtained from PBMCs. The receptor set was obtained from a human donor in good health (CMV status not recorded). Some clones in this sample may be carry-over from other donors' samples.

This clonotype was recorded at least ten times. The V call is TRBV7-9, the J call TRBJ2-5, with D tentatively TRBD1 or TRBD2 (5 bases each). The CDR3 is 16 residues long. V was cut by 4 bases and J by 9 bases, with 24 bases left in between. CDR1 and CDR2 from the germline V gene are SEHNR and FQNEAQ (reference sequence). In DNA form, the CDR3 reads TGTGCCAGCAGCTACCAAGGCCAGGGACGGGTTCGGGCCCAGTACTTC. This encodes CASSYQGQGRVRAQYF. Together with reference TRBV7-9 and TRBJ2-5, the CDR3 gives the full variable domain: DTGVSQNPRHKITKRGQNVTFRCDPISEHNRLYWYRQTLGQGPEFLTYFQNEAQLEKSRLLSDRFSAERPKGSFSTLEIQRTEQGDSAMYLCASSYQGQGRVRAQYFGPGTRLLVL.

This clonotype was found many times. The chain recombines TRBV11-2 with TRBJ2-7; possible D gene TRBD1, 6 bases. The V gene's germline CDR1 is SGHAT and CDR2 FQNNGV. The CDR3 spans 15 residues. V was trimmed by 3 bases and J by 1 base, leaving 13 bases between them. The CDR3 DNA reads TGTGCCAGCAGCTTCAACAGGGTCGATTCCTACGAGCAGTACTTC. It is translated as CASSFNRVDSYEQYF.

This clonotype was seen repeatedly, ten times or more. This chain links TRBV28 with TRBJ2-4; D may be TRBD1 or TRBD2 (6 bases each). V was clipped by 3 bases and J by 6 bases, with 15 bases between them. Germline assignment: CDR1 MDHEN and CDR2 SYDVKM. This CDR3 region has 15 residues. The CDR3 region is CASSLGGIGGNIQYF. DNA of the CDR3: TGTGCCAGCAGTTTGGGGGGCATCGGGGGAAACATTCAGTACTTC. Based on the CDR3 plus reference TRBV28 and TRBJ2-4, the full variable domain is DVKVTQSSRYLVKRTGEKVFLECVQDMDHENMFWYRQDPGLGLRLIYFSYDVKMKEKGDIPEGYSVSREKKERFSLILESASTNQTSMYLCASSLGGIGGNIQYFGAGTRLSVL.

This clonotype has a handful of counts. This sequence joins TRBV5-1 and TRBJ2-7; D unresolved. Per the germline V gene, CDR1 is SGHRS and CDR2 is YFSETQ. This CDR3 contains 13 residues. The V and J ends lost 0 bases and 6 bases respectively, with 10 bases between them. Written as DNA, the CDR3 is TGCGCCAGCAGCTTGGCCCCCGAAGGCGAGCAGTACTTC. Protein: CASSLAPEGEQYF.

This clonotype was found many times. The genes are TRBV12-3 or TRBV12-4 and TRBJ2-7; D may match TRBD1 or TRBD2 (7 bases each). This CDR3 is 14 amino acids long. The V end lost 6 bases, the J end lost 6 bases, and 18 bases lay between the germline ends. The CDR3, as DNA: TGTGCCAGCAGACGACAGGGAGGGAGCGGCGAGCAGTACTTC. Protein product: CASRRQGGSGEQYF.

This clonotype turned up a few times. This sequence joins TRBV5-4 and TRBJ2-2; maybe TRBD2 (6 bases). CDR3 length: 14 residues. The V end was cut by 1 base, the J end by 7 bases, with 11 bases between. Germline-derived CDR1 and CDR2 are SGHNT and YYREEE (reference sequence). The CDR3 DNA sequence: TGTGCCAGCAGCTTGCGTGAGGGAGGCGGGGAGCTGTTTTTT. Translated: CASSLREGGGELFF.

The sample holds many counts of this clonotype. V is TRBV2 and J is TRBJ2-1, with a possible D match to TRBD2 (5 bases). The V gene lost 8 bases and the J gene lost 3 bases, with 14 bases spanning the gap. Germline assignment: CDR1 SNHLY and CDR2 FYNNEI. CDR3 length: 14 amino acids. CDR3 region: CASAGQRLYNEQFF. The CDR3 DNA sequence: TGTGCCAGCGCCGGCCAGCGGCTCTACAATGAGCAGTTCTTC.

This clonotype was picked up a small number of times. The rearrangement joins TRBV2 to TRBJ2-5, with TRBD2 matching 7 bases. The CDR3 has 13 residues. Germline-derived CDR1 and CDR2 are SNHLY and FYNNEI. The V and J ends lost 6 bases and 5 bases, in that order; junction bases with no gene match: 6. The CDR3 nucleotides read TGTGCCAGCAGCGGACTAGTGGGGGAGACCCAGTACTTC. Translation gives CASSGLVGETQYF.

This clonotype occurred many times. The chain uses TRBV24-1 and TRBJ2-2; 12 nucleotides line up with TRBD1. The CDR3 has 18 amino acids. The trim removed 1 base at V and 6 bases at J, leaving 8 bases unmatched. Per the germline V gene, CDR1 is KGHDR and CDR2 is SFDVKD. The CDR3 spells CATSDFPGQGALAGELFF. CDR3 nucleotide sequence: TGTGCCACCAGTGATTTCCCGGGACAGGGGGCGCTAGCCGGGGAGCTGTTTTTT.

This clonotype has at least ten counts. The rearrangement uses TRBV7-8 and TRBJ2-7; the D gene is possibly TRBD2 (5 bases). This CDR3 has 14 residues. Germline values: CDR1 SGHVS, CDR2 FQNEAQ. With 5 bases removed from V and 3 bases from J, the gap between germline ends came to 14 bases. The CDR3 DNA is TGTGCCAGCAGCCCCGGCAGCGGCAACTACGAGCAGTACTTC. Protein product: CASSPGSGNYEQYF.

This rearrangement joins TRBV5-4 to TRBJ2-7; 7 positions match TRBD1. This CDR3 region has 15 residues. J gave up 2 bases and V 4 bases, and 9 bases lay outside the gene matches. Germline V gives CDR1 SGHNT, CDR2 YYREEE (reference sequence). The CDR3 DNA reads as TGTGCCAGCAGCATTGGGACAGTCGGAGCCTACGAGCAGTACTTC. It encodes CASSIGTVGAYEQYF.

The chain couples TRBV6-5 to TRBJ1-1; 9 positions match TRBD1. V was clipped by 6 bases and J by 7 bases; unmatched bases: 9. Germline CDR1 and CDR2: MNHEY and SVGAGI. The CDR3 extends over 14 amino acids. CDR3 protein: CASSRTGGVFEAFF. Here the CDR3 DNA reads TGTGCCAGCAGCCGAACAGGGGGCGTCTTTGAAGCTTTCTTT.

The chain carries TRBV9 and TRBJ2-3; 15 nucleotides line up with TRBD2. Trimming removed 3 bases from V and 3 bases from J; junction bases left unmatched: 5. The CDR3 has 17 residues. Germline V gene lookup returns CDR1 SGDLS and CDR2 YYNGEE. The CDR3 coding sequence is TGTGCCAGCAGCGCCCGGACTAGCGGGAGGGAGACAGATACGCAGTATTTT. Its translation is CASSARTSGRETDTQYF.

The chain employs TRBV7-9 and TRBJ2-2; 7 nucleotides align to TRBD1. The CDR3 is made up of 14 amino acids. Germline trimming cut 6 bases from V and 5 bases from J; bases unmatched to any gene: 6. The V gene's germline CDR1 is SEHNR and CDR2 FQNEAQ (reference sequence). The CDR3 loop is CASSEGARTGELFF. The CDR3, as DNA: TGTGCCAGCAGTGAGGGGGCGAGGACCGGGGAGCTGTTTTTT.

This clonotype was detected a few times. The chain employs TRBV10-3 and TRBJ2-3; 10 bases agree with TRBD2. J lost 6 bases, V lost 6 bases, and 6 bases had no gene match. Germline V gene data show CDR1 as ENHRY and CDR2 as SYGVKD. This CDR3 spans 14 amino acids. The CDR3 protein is CAIRASGRDDTQYF. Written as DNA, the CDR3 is TGTGCCATCAGGGCTAGCGGGAGAGATGATACGCAGTATTTT.

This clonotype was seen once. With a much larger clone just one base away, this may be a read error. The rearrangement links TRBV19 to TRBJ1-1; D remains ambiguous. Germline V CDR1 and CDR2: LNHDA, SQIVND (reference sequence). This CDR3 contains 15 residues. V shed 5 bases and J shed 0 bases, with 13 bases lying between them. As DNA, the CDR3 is TGTGCCAGTAGTGACCGAAGGACGGTGAACACTGAAGCTTTCTTT. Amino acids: CASSDRRTVNTEAFF.

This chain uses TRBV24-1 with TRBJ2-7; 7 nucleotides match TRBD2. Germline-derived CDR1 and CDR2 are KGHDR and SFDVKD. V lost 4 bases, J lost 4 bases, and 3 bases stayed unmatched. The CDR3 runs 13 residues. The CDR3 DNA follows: TGTGCCACCAGTGACCCACTAGCGTACGAGCAGTACTTC. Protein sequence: CATSDPLAYEQYF.

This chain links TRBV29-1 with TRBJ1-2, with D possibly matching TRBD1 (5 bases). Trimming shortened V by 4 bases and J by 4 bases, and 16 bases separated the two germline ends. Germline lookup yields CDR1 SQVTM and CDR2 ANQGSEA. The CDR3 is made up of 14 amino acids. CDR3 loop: CSVVPWDGGYGYTF. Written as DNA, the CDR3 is TGCAGCGTTGTGCCGTGGGATGGGGGCTATGGCTACACCTTC.

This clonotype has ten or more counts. CDR3 region: CASSRRPEMGEQFF. The CDR3 region has the DNA TGTGCCAGCAGCCGGCGGCCTGAAATGGGGGAGCAGTTCTTC. The chain carries TRBV7-3 and TRBJ2-1; no reliable D call. CDR3 length equals 14 residues. Germline assignment: CDR1 SGHTA and CDR2 FQGTGA. V was clipped by 5 bases and J by 10 bases, with 18 bases between them.

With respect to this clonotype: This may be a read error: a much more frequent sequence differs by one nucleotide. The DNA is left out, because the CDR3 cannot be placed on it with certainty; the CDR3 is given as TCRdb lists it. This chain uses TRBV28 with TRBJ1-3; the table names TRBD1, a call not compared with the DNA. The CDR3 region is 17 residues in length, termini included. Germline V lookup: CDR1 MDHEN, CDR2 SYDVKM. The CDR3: CASSLVGTGASGNTICF.

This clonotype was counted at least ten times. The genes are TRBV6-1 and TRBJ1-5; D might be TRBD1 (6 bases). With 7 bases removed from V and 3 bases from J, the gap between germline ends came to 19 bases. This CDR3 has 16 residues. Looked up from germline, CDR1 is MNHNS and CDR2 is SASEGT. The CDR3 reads CASKSREGGNNQPQHF. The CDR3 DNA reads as TGTGCCAGCAAGTCTAGGGAAGGGGGGAACAATCAGCCCCAGCATTTT.

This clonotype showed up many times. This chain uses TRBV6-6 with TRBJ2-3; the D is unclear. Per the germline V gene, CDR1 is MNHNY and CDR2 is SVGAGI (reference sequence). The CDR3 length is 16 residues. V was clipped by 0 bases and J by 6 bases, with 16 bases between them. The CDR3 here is CASSYSIRDSGDTQYF. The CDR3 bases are TGTGCCAGCAGTTACTCTATAAGGGATTCTGGGGATACGCAGTATTTT.

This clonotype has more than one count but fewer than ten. In DNA form, the CDR3 reads TGTGCCATCCCCCGGGGGTTGGCACTGTGTAGCAATCAGCCCCAGCATTTT. This gives the protein CAIPRGLALCSNQPQHF. The V gene is TRBV6-1, the J gene TRBJ1-5; a weak D match, TRBD1 (5 bases). Trimming took off 10 bases at V and 0 bases at J, with 22 bases between the two ends. CDR1 MNHNS and CDR2 SASEGT come from the germline V gene. This CDR3 contains 17 residues.

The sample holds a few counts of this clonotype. DNA of the CDR3: TGTGCCAGCAGCGTAGGCGGGGCCAACAATGAGCAGTTCTTC. This encodes CASSVGGANNEQFF. The chain recombines TRBV9 with TRBJ2-1, with a possible D match to TRBD2 (6 bases). CDR1 and CDR2 (germline): SGDLS, YYNGEE. The CDR3 is 14 residues long. The V end lost 0 bases, the J end lost 5 bases, and 9 bases lay between the germline ends.

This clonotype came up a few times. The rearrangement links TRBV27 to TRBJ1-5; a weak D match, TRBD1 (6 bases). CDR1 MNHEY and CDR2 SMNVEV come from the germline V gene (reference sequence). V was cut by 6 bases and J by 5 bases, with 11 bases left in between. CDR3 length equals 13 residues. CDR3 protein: CASRGGLDQPQHF. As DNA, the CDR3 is TGTGCCAGCAGAGGGGGGTTAGATCAGCCCCAGCATTTT.

The DNA for the CDR3 is TGTGCCAGCAGTCGAAGGGACCACGTCCTGACTTTC. Its protein product is CASSRRDHVLTF. The chain employs TRBV25-1 and TRBJ2-6; D may match TRBD1 or TRBD2 (5 bases each). The CDR3 has 12 residues. V shed 5 bases and J shed 11 bases, with 10 bases lying between them. In germline, CDR1 is MGHDK, CDR2 SYGVNS.